This TCR beta chain was captured by sequencing in a study of T cell responses to AZD1222 COVID-19 vaccine. Study findings and constraints: Only a handful of AZD1222 recipients were seropositive at baseline. Clonal diversity was possibly underestimated, and white British individuals and females predominated among donors. Repertoires were obtained solely post-peak T cell response.

Data came from immunoSEQ multiplex PCR; TCRdb stores just in-frame clones and leaves some out. The data contain some 80,000 clones, 90% of them seen just once; the ten biggest clones take up more than 2.5%. A note on this clone: Its antigen is not identified.

CDR3 size: 15 residues. V lost 4 bases and J 6 bases, leaving 18 bases between the germline ends. Germline V gives CDR1 MGHRA, CDR2 YSYEKL. The gene calls are TRBV4-1 and TRBJ1-2, with D perhaps matching TRBD1 (6 bases). The clonotype comes from an adult who received the AZD1222 COVID-19 vaccine. The sequences come from peripheral blood, collected 28 days after the second AZD1222 dose. CDR3 amino acids: CASSLIEAGDHGYTF. DNA of the CDR3: TGCGCCAGCAGCCTCATTGAGGCAGGGGATCATGGCTACACCTTC.